The 18 T cell receptor beta chains given below trace back to one sample, sequenced in a study of T cell repertoires in cytomegalovirus infection. TCRdb reanalysed the reads using MiXCR and keeps one entry per CDR3 protein. The sample includes roughly 170,000 distinct CDR3 sequences, roughly 22% of them seen just once. Their cognate antigens are unknown. The starting material was CD8+ T cells from cultured PBMCs, obtained from culture after CMV antigen stimulation. These receptors were collected from a human donor in good health (CMV status not recorded). Some clones in this sample may be carry-over from other donors' samples.

This clonotype was seen a few times. The rearrangement joins TRBV27 to TRBJ2-4; D may be TRBD1 (6 bases). Trimming left V 5 bases short and J 0 bases short, with 11 bases between. CDR3 length: 15 residues. Germline-derived CDR1 and CDR2 are MNHEY and SMNVEV (reference sequence). CDR3 amino acids: CASSPNRVAKNIQYF. CDR3 nucleotides: TGTGCCAGCAGTCCTAACAGGGTAGCCAAAAACATTCAGTACTTC.

The rearrangement links TRBV19 to TRBJ1-5, with a tentative D call TRBD1 (6 bases). Germline V CDR1 and CDR2: LNHDA, SQIVND (reference sequence). This CDR3 is 15 amino acids long. V was clipped by 6 bases and J by 7 bases, with 19 bases between them. Here the CDR3 reads CASSDRWSSRQPQHF. The DNA for the CDR3 is TGTGCCAGTAGCGACAGGTGGAGCAGCAGGCAGCCCCAGCATTTT.

This clonotype has just a few counts. V usage is TRBV6-6 and J usage is TRBJ1-2; the D gene is possibly TRBD1 (6 bases). The CDR3 is 14 residues long. The germline CDR1 and CDR2 sequences are MNHNY and SVGAGI (reference sequence). The V and J ends lost 0 bases and 4 bases respectively, with 9 bases between them. The CDR3 protein is CASSYSEGGYGYTF. The CDR3 DNA sequence: TGTGCCAGCAGTTACTCGGAGGGGGGCTATGGCTACACCTTC.

This clonotype was observed many times. This rearrangement joins TRBV4-1 to TRBJ2-5, with TRBD2 identical over 8 bases. CDR1 and CDR2 (germline): MGHRA, YSYEKL. V lost 1 base, J lost 0 bases, and 4 bases stayed unmatched. The CDR3 length is 16 residues. The CDR3 nucleotides are TGCGCCAGCAGCCAAGGCGGGGGGCAAGACCAAGAGACCCAGTACTTC. Translated: CASSQGGGQDQETQYF.

This clonotype has more than one count but fewer than ten. The V gene is TRBV12-3 or TRBV12-4, the J gene TRBJ2-1; D assignment may be TRBD1 or TRBD2 (5 bases each). V was shortened by 5 bases and J by 2 bases, with 13 bases between the two germline ends. This CDR3 is 15 amino acids long. In nucleotides, the CDR3 is TGTGCCAGCAGTCCGGGACGGATTACCTACAATGAGCAGTTCTTC. Translation: CASSPGRITYNEQFF.

In this sample, this clonotype turned up many times. This sequence joins TRBV7-3 and TRBJ2-1; TRBD2 might be the D (6 bases). From germline, CDR1 is SGHTA and CDR2 FQGTGA. Between the trimmed V and J ends, which lost 5 bases and 13 bases, there was a span of 18 bases. CDR3 length: 13 amino acids. CDR3 region: CASSGDFGGSQFF. The CDR3 nucleotides are TGTGCCAGCAGCGGGGATTTTGGGGGGTCCCAGTTCTTC.

V and J are TRBV28 and TRBJ1-1; D unclear. Trimming removed 2 bases from V and 4 bases from J, with 8 bases in between. The CDR3 is 13 amino acids. Per germline, CDR1 MDHEN and CDR2 SYDVKM. The CDR3 DNA reads as TGTGCCAGCAGTTTACTAGTTTCCACTGAAGCTTTCTTT. This sequence encodes CASSLLVSTEAFF. Together with reference TRBV28 and TRBJ1-1, the CDR3 gives the full variable domain: DVKVTQSSRYLVKRTGEKVFLECVQDMDHENMFWYRQDPGLGLRLIYFSYDVKMKEKGDIPEGYSVSREKKERFSLILESASTNQTSMYLCASSLLVSTEAFFGQGTRLTVV.

The chain recombines TRBV28 with TRBJ1-1; D unclear. From germline, CDR1 is MDHEN and CDR2 SYDVKM. CDR3 size: 11 residues. V lost 6 bases and J 6 bases, leaving 8 bases between the germline ends. CDR3 nucleotide sequence: TGTGCCAGCAGAAGAAGCTCTGAAGCTTTCTTT. Its translation: CASRRSSEAFF.

V gene TRBV20-1 combines with J gene TRBJ2-5, with D uncertain. Germline V CDR1 and CDR2: DFQATT, SNEGSKA (reference sequence). This CDR3 region has 12 residues. Trimming removed 5 bases at V and 0 bases at J, with 7 bases between. CDR3 coding DNA: TGCAGTGCTTCGAACTACCAAGAGACCCAGTACTTC. It encodes CSASNYQETQYF.

The chain employs TRBV12-5 and TRBJ2-7, with 9 bases matching TRBD1. J gave up 6 bases and V 7 bases, and 7 bases lay outside the gene matches. The V gene's germline CDR1 is LGHNT and CDR2 FRNRAP. The CDR3 length is 13 residues. CDR3 bases: TGTGCTAGTGCCAGGACAGGGGTAGCCGAGCAGTACTTC. Translated, it gives CASARTGVAEQYF.

This chain links TRBV7-9 with TRBJ2-1, with D possibly TRBD2 on 5 matching bases. Germline V gene sequence: CDR1 SEHNR, CDR2 FQNEAQ (reference sequence). The length of the CDR3 is 18 residues. The germline V and J ends were trimmed by 4 bases and 3 bases, with 22 bases remaining between them. The CDR3 DNA sequence: TGTGCCAGCAGCTCAGCGGCCCAAAGGGCGTTCGGCTACAATGAGCAGTTCTTC. Its protein is CASSSAAQRAFGYNEQFF.

This chain links TRBV7-9 with TRBJ2-1, with D unresolved. The CDR3 covers 15 residues. From germline, CDR1 is SEHNR and CDR2 FQNEAQ (reference sequence). Trimming shortened V by 1 base and J by 2 bases, and 9 bases separated the two germline ends. CDR3 coding DNA: TGTGCCAGCAGCTTAGGGCAAGAAGCCTACAATGAGCAGTTCTTC. The encoded protein is CASSLGQEAYNEQFF.

The chain employs TRBV6-6 and TRBJ1-1; 10 bases agree with TRBD1. CDR1 is MNHNY, CDR2 SVGAGI, per germline (reference sequence). The CDR3 length is 16 residues. V lost 7 bases and J lost 1; bases outside the gene matches: 9. DNA of the CDR3: TGTGCCAGCACCTATGGGACAGGGGCGGCGAACACTGAAGCTTTCTTT. It encodes CASTYGTGAANTEAFF.

The sample holds a few counts of this clonotype. The chain couples TRBV4-1 to TRBJ2-7; the D gene could be TRBD1 or TRBD2 (5 bases each). Trimming stripped 1 base from V and 8 bases from J, with 21 bases between. This CDR3 comprises 16 residues. CDR1 is MGHRA and CDR2 is YSYEKL in the germline V gene. DNA for the CDR3: TGCGCCAGCAGCCAAGTGAGTGAGGGGTTTCCCTATCAGCAGTACTTC. This encodes CASSQVSEGFPYQQYF.

Worth noting for this clonotype: The junction departs from the called germline gene at one end, perhaps through a read error. The chain is built from TRBV7-7 and TRBJ1-4; 11 bases agree with TRBD1. In germline, CDR1 is SSHAT, CDR2 FNYEAQ (reference sequence). The length of the CDR3 is 15 residues. The CDR3 DNA reads TGTGCTAGCAGCTTACGGCCGGGACAGGGGGGAAAACTGTTTTTT. Translation: CASSLRPGQGGKLFF.

This clonotype appeared a single time. The genes are TRBV9 and TRBJ2-3; the match to TRBD2 covers 7 bases. The germline gives CDR1 SGDLS, CDR2 YYNGEE. J lost 11 bases, V lost 9 bases, and 9 bases had no gene match. The CDR3 has 11 amino acids. The CDR3 loop reads CATSEQRGQYF. The DNA for the CDR3 is TGTGCCACCTCAGAACAGCGGGGGCAGTATTTT.

The chain has TRBV12-3 or TRBV12-4 and TRBJ2-7; D not certain. Between the trimmed V and J ends, which lost 3 bases and 0 bases, there was a span of 9 bases. The CDR3 is made up of 14 amino acids. The CDR3 protein is CASSFGRSSYEQYF. CDR3 bases: TGTGCCAGCAGTTTCGGGCGAAGCTCCTACGAGCAGTACTTC.

The DNA for the CDR3 is TGTGCCAGCAGCTTAGAGGGGGGGGATAGTGAGCAGTTCTTC. Its protein is CASSLEGGDSEQFF. The V gene is TRBV7-2, the J gene TRBJ2-1; D might be TRBD2 (7 bases). V shed 1 base and J shed 9 bases, with 13 bases lying between them. CDR1 is SGHTA, CDR2 FQGNSA, per germline. There are 14 residues in the CDR3.